The 21 T cell receptor beta chains reported below all come from one sample, sequenced in a study of cytomegalovirus exposure and HLA in healthy donors. Primers: 60 Vbeta forward and 13 Jbeta reverse. The table came from immunoSEQ multiplex PCR; TCRdb's copy has only in-frame clones and leaves some out. The repertoire includes some 120,000 clones, approximately 9.4% of them detected once, and 2.5% to 3.5% sits in the top ten. The sample comprised PBMCs. Source of these receptors: a man under 40 in good health and CMV-seronegative.

This clone was seen just once. The chain combines TRBV12-5 with TRBJ1-5; D not resolved. The germline V gene has CDR1 LGHNT and CDR2 FRNRAP. The CDR3 is 18 residues long. V shed 1 base and J shed 0 bases, with 16 bases lying between them. CDR3 sequence (DNA): TGTGCTAGTGGTTTGGCTATATTAAGTACAGATAGCAATCAGCCCCAGCATTTT. It codes for CASGLAILSTDSNQPQHF.

The chain links TRBV10-3 to TRBJ2-7, with 11 bases that match TRBD2. After removal of 5 bases from V and 3 bases from J, the junction contained 9 bases not matched to a gene. CDR3 length: 16 residues. In germline, CDR1 is ENHRY, CDR2 SYGVKD. The CDR3 is CAISPQLAGDGYEQYF. For the CDR3, the DNA is TGTGCCATCAGTCCTCAACTAGCGGGAGATGGCTACGAGCAGTACTTC.

This clone was observed at least ten times. The chain combines TRBV6-4 with TRBJ2-2; perhaps TRBD1 as D (5 bases). Trimming left V 2 bases short and J 6 bases short, with 7 bases between. Per the germline V gene, CDR1 is MRHNA and CDR2 is SNTAGT. CDR3 length: 13 residues. The chain's CDR3 is CASSDGAAGELFF. The CDR3 DNA reads TGTGCCAGCAGTGACGGGGCGGCCGGGGAGCTGTTTTTT.

V gene TRBV2 combines with J gene TRBJ1-2; TRBD1 matches at 8 bases. The CDR3 is made up of 15 amino acids. Germline CDR1 reads SNHLY; CDR2 reads FYNNEI. V was pared by 1 base and J by 2 bases, with 3 bases of the junction left unmatched. CDR3 amino acids: CASSEGQGANYGYTF. CDR3 bases: TGTGCCAGCAGTGAAGGCCAGGGGGCGAACTATGGCTACACCTTC. The complete variable domain, with remaining parts taken from reference TRBV2 and TRBJ1-2, reads EPEVTQTPSHQVTQMGQEVILRCVPISNHLYFYWYRQILGQKVEFLVSFYNNEISEKSEIFDDQFSVERPDGSNFTLKIRSTKLEDSAMYFCASSEGQGANYGYTFGSGTRLTVV.

The chain recombines TRBV19 with TRBJ2-5; 8 bases map to TRBD2. V was pared by 2 bases and J by 5 bases, with 4 bases of the junction left unmatched. This CDR3 is 14 amino acids long. The V gene's germline CDR1 is LNHDA and CDR2 SQIVND (reference sequence). The CDR3 loop reads CASSILGGRETQYF. The CDR3, as DNA: TGTGCCAGTAGTATATTAGGCGGGAGGGAGACCCAGTACTTC.

There are a few counts of this clone. The chain has TRBV10-2 and TRBJ2-1; D perhaps matches TRBD1 (5 bases). This CDR3 region has 15 residues. Trimming left V 1 base short and J 8 bases short, with 15 bases between. The germline V gene encodes CDR1 WSHSY and CDR2 SAAADI. The CDR3, as DNA: TGCGCCAGCAGTGAGTTAGAAGGTGGGGCCTATGAGCAGTTCTTC. This translates into CASSELEGGAYEQFF.

The chain couples TRBV5-1 to TRBJ1-1, with TRBD1 as a possible D gene (6 bases). The CDR3 spans 17 residues. From germline, CDR1 is SGHRS and CDR2 YFSETQ. V gave up 0 bases and J gave up 0 bases, with 15 bases separating them. The CDR3 spells CASSLVPTGRVNTEAFF. CDR3 DNA: TGCGCCAGCAGCTTGGTCCCAACAGGGAGGGTGAACACTGAAGCTTTCTTT.

This rearrangement joins TRBV27 to TRBJ2-7; 7 nucleotides align to TRBD1. CDR3 length: 13 residues. Germline V gene sequence: CDR1 MNHEY, CDR2 SMNVEV (reference sequence). The V segment lost 3 bases and the J segment 3 bases; nucleotides outside the gene matches: 2. The CDR3 DNA is TGTGCCAGCAGTTTGGGACAGTACTACGAGCAGTACTTC. Translation: CASSLGQYYEQYF.

This clone was seen a few times. The V call is TRBV18, the J call TRBJ1-2; D is unclear. The V gene's germline CDR1 is KGHSH and CDR2 LQKENI. Trimming cost V 0 bases and J 6 bases, with 11 bases left between them. The CDR3 runs 14 residues. CDR3 sequence reads: CASSPPLVQNGYTF. CDR3 bases: TGTGCCAGCTCACCACCGTTGGTCCAGAATGGCTACACCTTC.

This clone was seen more than once but under ten times. The gene calls are TRBV30 and TRBJ2-7, with D perhaps matching TRBD2 (6 bases). From germline, CDR1 is GTSNPN and CDR2 SVGIG (reference sequence). The CDR3 is 11 amino acids. The ends were cut back, 5 bases at V and 4 bases at J, with 9 bases in the middle. The CDR3 sequence is CAWGGSYEQYF. In nucleotides, the CDR3 is TGTGCCTGGGGGGGGTCGTACGAGCAGTACTTC.

Comments on this clone: Because it lacks the conserved phenylalanine or tryptophan at the end, this CDR3 is likely a read error. The chain is built from TRBV2 and TRBJ2-3, with 7 bases aligning to TRBD2. V trimming: 5 bases; J trimming: 2 bases; junction bases outside the gene matches: 10. The CDR3 contains 16 residues. In germline, CDR1 is SNHLY, CDR2 FYNNEI. CDR3 sequence (DNA): TGTGCCAGCAGTACTAAGGCGAGCGGGACCACAGATACGCAGTATGTT. Amino acids: CASSTKASGTTDTQYV.

This clone has more than one count but fewer than ten. V is TRBV5-1 and J is TRBJ2-1; perhaps TRBD2 as D (7 bases). Germline assignment: CDR1 SGHRS and CDR2 YFSETQ. V was shortened by 5 bases and J by 6 bases, with 15 bases between the two germline ends. The CDR3 loop spans 14 amino acids. The CDR3 nucleotides read TGCGCCAGCAGTGTGGGGGGGCGAGTCAATGAGCAGTTCTTC. Translation: CASSVGGRVNEQFF.

This clone was seen a few times. V is TRBV7-9 and J is TRBJ1-2; weak D call: TRBD1 (6 bases). In germline, CDR1 is SEHNR, CDR2 FQNEAQ (reference sequence). Trimming removed 5 bases from V and 4 bases from J, with 23 bases in between. This CDR3 comprises 17 residues. CDR3 bases: TGTGCCAGCAGCAGATGGGTATCGGCAGGGGTACTCTATGGCTACACCTTC. Protein: CASSRWVSAGVLYGYTF.

V is TRBV12-5 and J is TRBJ2-7; 11 positions agree with TRBD2. The length of the CDR3 is 16 residues. Germline trimming cut 0 bases from V and 1 base from J; bases unmatched to any gene: 2. CDR1 and CDR2 (germline): LGHNT, FRNRAP. In DNA, the CDR3 is TGTGCTAGTGGTTTGGTCCCTAGCGGGAGGTCCTACGAGCAGTACTTC. Amino acid sequence: CASGLVPSGRSYEQYF.

The chain carries TRBV15 and TRBJ2-1; D is possibly TRBD1 (6 bases). The germline V and J ends were trimmed by 2 bases and 4 bases, with 9 bases remaining between them. Germline values: CDR1 LNHNV, CDR2 YYDKDF (reference sequence). CDR3 length: 14 residues. Here the CDR3 reads CATSRKQGYNEQFF. DNA of the CDR3: TGTGCCACCAGCAGAAAACAGGGATACAATGAGCAGTTCTTC.

In its sample, this clone was seen a few times. The chain recombines TRBV19 with TRBJ1-5, with a possible D match to TRBD1 (5 bases). The germline gives CDR1 LNHDA, CDR2 SQIVND (reference sequence). This CDR3 comprises 14 residues. V lost 0 bases and J lost 9, with 12 bases in between. The CDR3 DNA follows: TGTGCCAGTAGTATAGACAGGGATAAGCCGCCCCAGCATTTT. Translating gives CASSIDRDKPPQHF. The whole variable domain, remainder taken from reference TRBV19 and TRBJ1-5, is DGGITQSPKYLFRKEGQNVTLSCEQNLNHDAMYWYRQDPGQGLRLIYYSQIVNDFQKGDIAEGYSVSREKKESFPLTVTSAQKNPTAFYLCASSIDRDKPPQHFGDGTRLSIL.

The CDR3 here is CASQILGDTSYEQYF. CDR3 nucleotide sequence: TGTGCCAGCCAAATATTAGGGGACACCTCCTACGAGCAGTACTTC. The chain uses TRBV6-1 and TRBJ2-7, with D maybe TRBD1 (6 bases). The CDR3 consists of 15 residues. Per the germline V gene, CDR1 is MNHNS and CDR2 is SASEGT. V dropped 8 bases and J dropped 0 bases, with 17 bases sitting between them.

A few counts support this clone. CDR3 DNA: TGTGCCAGCAGCCCGATAGCGGGGGAGACCTACAATGAGCAGTTCTTC. This sequence encodes CASSPIAGETYNEQFF. The V gene is TRBV7-9, the J gene TRBJ2-1; 9 positions agree with TRBD2. V shed 5 bases, J shed 2 bases, and the junction held 7 bases outside the gene matches. This CDR3 has 16 amino acids. Germline V lookup: CDR1 SEHNR, CDR2 FQNEAQ (reference sequence).

This chain uses TRBV29-1 with TRBJ2-7; TRBD1 matches 7 bases. V shed 7 bases, J shed 6 bases, and the junction held 3 bases outside the gene matches. The germline gives CDR1 SQVTM, CDR2 ANQGSEA. The CDR3 contains 10 residues. CDR3 sequence reads: CSAGGPEQYF. The CDR3 nucleotides are TGCAGCGCAGGGGGACCCGAGCAGTACTTC.

Here the CDR3 reads CASNPPGLGTHEQFF. DNA for the CDR3: TGTGCCAGCAACCCGCCGGGACTAGGTACCCATGAGCAGTTCTTC. The chain uses TRBV9 and TRBJ2-1, with 8 bases that match TRBD2. This CDR3 has 15 residues. Unmatched junction bases numbered 13, after V lost 6 bases and J lost 8 bases. CDR1 and CDR2 (germline): SGDLS, YYNGEE.

The chain recombines TRBV6-1 with TRBJ2-7; D unclear. The CDR3 runs to 12 residues. The germline V gene has CDR1 MNHNS and CDR2 SASEGT. Trimming shortened V by 2 bases and J by 3 bases, and 5 bases separated the two germline ends. DNA for the CDR3: TGTGCCAGCAGTGAACAGGACTACGAGCAGTACTTC. Protein sequence: CASSEQDYEQYF.